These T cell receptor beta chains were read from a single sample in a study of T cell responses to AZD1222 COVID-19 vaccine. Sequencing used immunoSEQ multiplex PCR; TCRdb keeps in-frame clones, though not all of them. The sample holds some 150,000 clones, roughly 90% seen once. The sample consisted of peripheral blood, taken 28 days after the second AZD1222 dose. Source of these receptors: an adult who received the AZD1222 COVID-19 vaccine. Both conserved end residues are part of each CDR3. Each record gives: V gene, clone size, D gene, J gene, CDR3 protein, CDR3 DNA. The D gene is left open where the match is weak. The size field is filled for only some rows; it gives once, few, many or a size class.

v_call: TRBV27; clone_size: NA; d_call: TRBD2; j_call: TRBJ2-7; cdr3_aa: CASSLGLAGLEQYF; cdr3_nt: TGTGCCAGCAGTTTAGGTCTAGCGGGACTCGAGCAGTACTTC
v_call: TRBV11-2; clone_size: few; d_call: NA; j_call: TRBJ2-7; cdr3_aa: CASSLDNYYEQYF; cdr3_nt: TGTGCCAGCAGCTTAGATAACTACTACGAGCAGTACTTC
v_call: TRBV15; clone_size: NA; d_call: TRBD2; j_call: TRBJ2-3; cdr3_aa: CATSRAPSGRSADTQYF; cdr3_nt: TGTGCCACCAGCAGAGCCCCGAGCGGGAGGTCCGCAGATACGCAGTATTTT
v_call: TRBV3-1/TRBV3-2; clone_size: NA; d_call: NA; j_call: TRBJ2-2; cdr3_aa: CASSQRSDSANTGELFF; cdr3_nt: TGTGCCAGCAGCCAAAGGTCGGACAGTGCGAATACCGGGGAGCTGTTTTTT
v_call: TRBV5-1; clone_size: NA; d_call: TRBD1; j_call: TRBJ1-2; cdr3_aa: CASSPRDRAAYGYTF; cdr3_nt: TGCGCCAGCAGCCCCCGGGACAGGGCCGCCTATGGCTACACCTTC
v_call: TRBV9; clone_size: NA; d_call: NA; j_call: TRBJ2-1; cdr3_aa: CASSGKRAVISYNEQFF; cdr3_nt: TGTGCCAGCAGCGGCAAAAGAGCGGTAATCTCCTACAATGAGCAGTTCTTC
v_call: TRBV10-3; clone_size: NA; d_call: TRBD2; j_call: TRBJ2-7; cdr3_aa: CAISGAGVGEQYF; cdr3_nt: TGTGCCATCAGTGGCGCGGGAGTAGGAGAGCAGTACTTC
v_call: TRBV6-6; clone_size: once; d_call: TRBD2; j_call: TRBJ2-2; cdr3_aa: CASSRRNPAGAGELFF; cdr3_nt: TGTGCCAGCAGTCGACGGAATCCAGCGGGAGCCGGGGAGCTGTTTTTT
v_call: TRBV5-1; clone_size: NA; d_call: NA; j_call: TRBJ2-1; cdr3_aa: CASSWTLSSYNEQFF; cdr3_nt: TGCGCCAGCAGCTGGACCCTGAGCTCCTACAATGAGCAGTTCTTC
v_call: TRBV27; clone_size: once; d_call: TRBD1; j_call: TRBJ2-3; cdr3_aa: CASSLDRGPTDTQYF; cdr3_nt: TGTGCCAGCAGTTTGGACAGGGGGCCAACAGATACGCAGTATTTT
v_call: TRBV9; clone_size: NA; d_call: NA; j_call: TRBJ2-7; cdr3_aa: CASSVGTAASSYEQYF; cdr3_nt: TGTGCCAGCAGCGTAGGCACGGCAGCGAGCTCCTACGAGCAGTACTTC
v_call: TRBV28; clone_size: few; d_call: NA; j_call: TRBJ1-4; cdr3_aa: CASSTPRGETNEKLFF; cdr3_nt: TGTGCCAGCAGTACCCCCCGGGGGGAAACTAATGAAAAACTGTTTTTT
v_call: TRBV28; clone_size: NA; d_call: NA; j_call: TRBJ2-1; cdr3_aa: CASRKTSPPSNEQFF; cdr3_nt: TGTGCCAGCAGAAAAACTAGCCCTCCTTCCAATGAGCAGTTCTTC
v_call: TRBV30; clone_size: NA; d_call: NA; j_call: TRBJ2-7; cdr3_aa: CAWSDTYEQYF; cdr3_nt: TGTGCCTGGAGTGATACCTACGAGCAGTACTTC
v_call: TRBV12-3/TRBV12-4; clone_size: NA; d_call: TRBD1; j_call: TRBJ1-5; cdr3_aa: CASSEYRGQPQHF; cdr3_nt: TGTGCCAGCAGCGAATACAGGGGACAGCCCCAGCATTTT
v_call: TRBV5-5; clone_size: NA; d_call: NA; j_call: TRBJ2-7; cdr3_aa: CASSVSGAYYEQYF; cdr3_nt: TGTGCCAGCAGCGTCTCCGGGGCCTACTACGAGCAGTACTTC
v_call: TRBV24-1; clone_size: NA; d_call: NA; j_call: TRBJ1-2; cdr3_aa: CATSDPKRNYGYTF; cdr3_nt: TGTGCCACCAGTGATCCGAAACGGAACTATGGCTACACCTTC
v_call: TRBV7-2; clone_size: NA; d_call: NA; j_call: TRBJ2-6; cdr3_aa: CASSPRAF; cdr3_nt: TGTGCCAGCAGCCCGAGGGCTTTC
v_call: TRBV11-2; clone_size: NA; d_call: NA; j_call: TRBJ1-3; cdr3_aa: CASSLSGNTIYF; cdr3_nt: TGTGCCAGCAGCTTATCTGGAAACACCATATATTTT
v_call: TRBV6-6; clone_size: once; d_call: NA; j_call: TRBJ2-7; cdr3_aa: CASSYNSGYEQYF; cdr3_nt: TGTGCCAGCAGTTACAACTCTGGGTACGAGCAGTACTTC
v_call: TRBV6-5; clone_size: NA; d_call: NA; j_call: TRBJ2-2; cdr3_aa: CASQRRGLVTGELFF; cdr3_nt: TGTGCGTCCCAAAGGAGGGGGTTAGTTACCGGGGAGCTGTTTTTT
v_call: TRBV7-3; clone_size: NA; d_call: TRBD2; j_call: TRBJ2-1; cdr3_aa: CASSPLAGDGEQFF; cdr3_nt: TGTGCCAGCAGCCCACTAGCGGGAGATGGCGAGCAGTTCTTC
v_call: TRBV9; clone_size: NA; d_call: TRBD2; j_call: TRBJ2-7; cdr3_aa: CASSRGLAGSYEQYF; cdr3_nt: TGTGCCAGCAGCAGAGGACTAGCGGGATCCTACGAGCAGTACTTC